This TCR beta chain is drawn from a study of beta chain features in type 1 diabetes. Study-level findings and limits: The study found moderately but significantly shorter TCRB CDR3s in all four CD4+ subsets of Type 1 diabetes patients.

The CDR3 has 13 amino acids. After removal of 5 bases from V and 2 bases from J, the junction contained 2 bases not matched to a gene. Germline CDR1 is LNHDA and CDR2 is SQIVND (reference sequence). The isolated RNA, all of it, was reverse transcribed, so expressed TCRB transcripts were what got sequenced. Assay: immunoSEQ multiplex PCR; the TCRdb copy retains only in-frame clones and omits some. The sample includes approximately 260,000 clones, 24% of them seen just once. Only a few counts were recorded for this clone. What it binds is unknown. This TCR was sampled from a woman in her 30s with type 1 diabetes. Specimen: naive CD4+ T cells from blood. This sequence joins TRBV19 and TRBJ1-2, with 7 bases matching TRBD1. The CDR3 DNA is TGTGCCAGTAGTGACAGGGCGAACTATGGCTACACCTTC. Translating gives CASSDRANYGYTF.